Listed below are T cell receptor beta chains from one sample, sequenced in a study of T cells in Graves' hyperthyroidism and ophthalmopathy. TCRdb re-derived calls from the multiplex PCR reads in MiXCR, one entry per CDR3 protein. The table includes about 500,000 distinct CDR3 sequences, about 16% detected once. Sequenced: blood. The receptors shown here come from a woman in her 30s with Graves' ophthalmopathy. Each CDR3 is given with its conserved first and last residue. The D gene is left open where the match is weak. Not all rows give a size; the values are once, few, many and, for expanded clones, a class.

j_call clone_size cdr3_length d_call v_call cdr3_nt cdr3_aa
TRBJ1-3 . 15 . TRBV7-9 TGTGCCAGCAGCTTAGAGGGGATACCTGGAAACACCATATATTTT CASSLEGIPGNTIYF
TRBJ2-1 many 20 TRBD2 TRBV7-8 TGTGCCAGCAGCCCCAACGTCCAGACTAGCGGGAGCTATCTGAATGATGAGCAGTTCTTC CASSPNVQTSGSYLNDEQFF
TRBJ2-3 . 16 TRBD2 TRBV20-1 TGCAGGCCCGGGGGGAGCGGGAGAGGGAGCATAGATACGCAGTATTTT CRPGGSGRGSIDTQYF
TRBJ2-3 . 14 TRBD2 TRBV24-1 TGTGCCACCAGTGATACCCTAGCGGAAGATACGCAGTATTTT CATSDTLAEDTQYF
TRBJ2-1 many 20 TRBD2 TRBV20-1 TGCAGTGCTAGAGCTGACACCACTAGCGGGAGAACCAGCTCCTACAATGAGCAGTTCTTC CSARADTTSGRTSSYNEQFF
TRBJ2-5 many 15 . TRBV5-6 TGTGCCAGCAGCTTGGGATCCGGGGAGCAAGAGACCCAGTACTTC CASSLGSGEQETQYF
TRBJ2-5 many 14 . TRBV10-3 TGTGCCATCAGTGAGTCCGACGGACAAGAGACCCAGTACTTC CAISESDGQETQYF
TRBJ2-1 few 15 . TRBV20-1 TGCAGTGCTCCCGAGCCGGTGACCTACGGTGATGAGCAGTTCTTC CSAPEPVTYGDEQFF
TRBJ1-4 many 16 TRBD1 TRBV28 TGTGCCAGCTCCGAAAGACAGGGCACAACTAATGAAAAACTGTTTTTT CASSERQGTTNEKLFF
TRBJ2-6 few 18 . TRBV7-3 TGTGCCAGCAGCTTAAGACTGGGGAGGACCTCTGGGGCCAACGTCCTGACTTTC CASSLRLGRTSGANVLTF
TRBJ2-5 many 15 . TRBV11-2 TGTGCCAGCAGCCTTGATGCGTATTTCCAAGAGACCCAGTACTTC CASSLDAYFQETQYF
TRBJ2-7 . 15 . TRBV3-1 TGTGCCAGCAGACAAGGGTTCCCCCCAACCTACGAGCAGTACTTC CASRQGFPPTYEQYF
TRBJ1-5 . 17 TRBD1 TRBV15 TGTGCCACCAGCAGAGATAAGAGAGACAGGGGGATTCAGCCCCAGCATTTT CATSRDKRDRGIQPQHF
TRBJ1-2 many 18 . TRBV28 TGTGCCAGCAGGCCACCCAGGGGTGGTGAGTTTAGGGTCTATGGCTACACCTTC CASRPPRGGEFRVYGYTF
TRBJ2-1 many 16 TRBD2 TRBV7-2 TGTGCCAGCAGCTTAGTTGGGAGCGGGAGGAGGAATGAGCAGTTCTTC CASSLVGSGRRNEQFF
TRBJ2-1 many 12 . TRBV5-8 TGTGCCAGCAGCTTGGCCTACGTTGAGCAGTTCTTC CASSLAYVEQFF
TRBJ2-3 many 11 . TRBV28 TGTGCCAGCCACAGTCTAGATACGCAGTATTTT CASHSLDTQYF
TRBJ1-5 . 13 . TRBV20-1 TGCAGTGCCCAAAGGTCATTTAATCAGCCCCAGCATTTT CSAQRSFNQPQHF
TRBJ2-7 many 12 . TRBV3-1 TGTGCCAGCAGCCAAGGCTACTACGAGCAGTACTTC CASSQGYYEQYF
TRBJ1-6 many 14 . TRBV27 TGTGCCAGCAGTCCAGACAGGAGGGGTTCACCCCTCCACTTT CASSPDRRGSPLHF
TRBJ2-1 few 16 . TRBV11-2 TGCGCCAGCAGCCAAGATTCGATCGGCGGTAACAATGAGCAGTTCTTC CASSQDSIGGNNEQFF
TRBJ2-3 many 13 TRBD1 TRBV20-1 TGCAGTGCCAGGGACAGGCCACCAGATACGCAGTATTTT CSARDRPPDTQYF
TRBJ2-3 many 14 . TRBV5-1 TGCGCCAGCAGCACCGACCTAGGTACAGATACGCAGTATTTT CASSTDLGTDTQYF
TRBJ2-7 . 16 . TRBV5-1 TGTGCCAGCAGCTTGACTCTAGACTGGGTTTGGCACGAGCAGTACTTC CASSLTLDWVWHEQYF
TRBJ2-3 many 17 . TRBV11-3 TGTGCCAGCAGCCCGGTTGGGCCCAGCGGAGGATCGGATACGCAGTATTTT CASSPVGPSGGSDTQYF
TRBJ1-5 many 13 . TRBV6-1 TGTGCCAGCAGTGCGGGGGGCAATCAGCCCCAGCATTTT CASSAGGNQPQHF
TRBJ1-3 many 12 . TRBV6-7 TGTGCCAGCAGTTACTCGGAGGTCACCATATATTTT CASSYSEVTIYF
TRBJ1-5 many 14 TRBD1 TRBV4-3 TGCGCCAGCAGCCAAACAGGGGGGGATCAGCCCCAGCATTTT CASSQTGGDQPQHF
TRBJ1-2 many 13 . TRBV12-3/TRBV12-4 TGTGCCAGCAGTTGGACAGTGGGACAAGGCTACACCTTC CASSWTVGQGYTF
TRBJ1-1 many 13 . TRBV18 TGTGCCAGCTCACCACCTACTCTGACTGAAGCTTTCTTT CASSPPTLTEAFF
TRBJ2-1 . 17 . TRBV3-1 TGTGCCAGCAGCCCCTCGACGGGTTCCAGCTCCTACAATGAGCAGTTCTTC CASSPSTGSSSYNEQFF
TRBJ2-5 many 13 . TRBV5-5 TGTGCCAGCAGCTCACACCTCCCAGAGACCCAGTACTTC CASSSHLPETQYF
TRBJ1-5 . 14 . TRBV15 TGTGCCACCAGCAGAAACAGGGCCAATCAGCCCCAGCATTTT CATSRNRANQPQHF
TRBJ2-7 many 15 TRBD2 TRBV5-1 TGCGCCAGCAGCCCGACTAGCGCGAGCTCCTACGAGCAGTACTTC CASSPTSASSYEQYF
TRBJ2-3 few 15 . TRBV3-1 TGTGCCAGCAGCCAGTCGTGGGGCAGCACAGATACGCAGTATTTT CASSQSWGSTDTQYF
TRBJ2-1 few 17 . TRBV10-3 TGTGCCATCAGTGGGTCATTTTTGGTGGGAGTAGACAATGAGCAGTTCTTC CAISGSFLVGVDNEQFF
TRBJ1-1 . 14 . TRBV11-2 TGTGCCAGCAGCTTGTGGAGATTCCACACTGAAGCTTTCTTT CASSLWRFHTEAFF
TRBJ1-1 few 16 . TRBV4-2 TGTGCCAGCAGCCAAGATTTGGGCTCCCTGAACACTGAAGCTTTCTTT CASSQDLGSLNTEAFF
TRBJ2-1 . 14 . TRBV20-1 TGCAGTGCTAGAGGGGGCGGGAAGTACAATGAGCAGTTCTTC CSARGGGKYNEQFF
TRBJ2-5 few 13 . TRBV4-1 TGCGCCAGCAGCCAGGGACTCTGGGAGACCCAGTACTTC CASSQGLWETQYF
TRBJ2-7 . 13 . TRBV7-2 TGTGCCAGCAGCCCTGTGGGGTTCTACGAGCAGTACTTC CASSPVGFYEQYF
TRBJ1-2 few 12 . TRBV29-1 TGCAGCTCTACGCTCTCCGGGGATGGCTACACCTTC CSSTLSGDGYTF
TRBJ1-2 many 13 . TRBV24-1 TGTGCCACCAGTGCTAAGAAGGACACGGGCTACACCTTC CATSAKKDTGYTF
TRBJ2-1 . 17 TRBD2 TRBV7-3 TGTGCCAGCAGCCGGGGGGGGGCTAGCGGGATATATGATGAGCAGTTCTTC CASSRGGASGIYDEQFF
TRBJ2-5 . 15 . TRBV14 TGTGCCAGCAGCCCCTACCAGGGGGGCCAAGAGACCCAGTACTTC CASSPYQGGQETQYF
TRBJ2-3 many 16 TRBD1 TRBV5-8 TGTGCCAGCAGCCCATACCCGGGACAGGGATCCGGTACGCAGTATTTT CASSPYPGQGSGTQYF
TRBJ2-1 . 17 . TRBV19 TGTGCCAGTAGTTCAGTGAATACAGGGCGCGCTGACAATGAGCAGTTCTTC CASSSVNTGRADNEQFF
TRBJ1-6 . 15 TRBD1 TRBV18 TGTGCCAGCTCACCTGACAGGGCGGACAATTCACCCCTCCACTTT CASSPDRADNSPLHF
TRBJ2-2 . 14 . TRBV6-1 TGTGCCAGCAGTCGACAGACTCACACCGGGGAGCTGTTTTTT CASSRQTHTGELFF
TRBJ1-4 . 13 . TRBV10-3 TGTGCCATCAAACCAGCAACTAATGAAAAACTGTTTTTT CAIKPATNEKLFF
TRBJ1-3 many 18 . TRBV28 TGTGCCAGCAGTTTAGCCTGGTTCCAAGAGAGCTCTGGAAACACCATATATTTT CASSLAWFQESSGNTIYF
TRBJ2-1 . 16 . TRBV28 TGTGCCAGCAGTTTAGAAGGGCAGGACTCCTACAATGAGCAGTTCTTC CASSLEGQDSYNEQFF
TRBJ2-7 many 14 TRBD1 TRBV7-9 TGTGCCAGCAGCTTAGAGAAGGGGGCGAAGGAGCAGTACTTC CASSLEKGAKEQYF
TRBJ2-3 . 14 . TRBV5-1 TGCGCCAGCAGCTTGAGGTGGCTAACAGATACGCAGTATTTT CASSLRWLTDTQYF
TRBJ2-3 many 15 TRBD2 TRBV20-1 TGCAGCGCCACTAGGACTAGCGGGAGATCAGATACGCAGTATTTT CSATRTSGRSDTQYF
TRBJ1-1 few 12 . TRBV15 TGTGCCACCAGCGGACGGAACACTGAAGCTTTCTTT CATSGRNTEAFF
TRBJ2-1 . 13 . TRBV19 TGTGCCAGTAGTATATCCTCCTACAATGAGCAGTTCTTC CASSISSYNEQFF
TRBJ1-4 few 15 TRBD1 TRBV12-3/TRBV12-4 TGTGCCAGCAGACTTGACAGGGGCGGTAATGAAAAACTGTTTTTT CASRLDRGGNEKLFF
TRBJ2-1 many 14 . TRBV20-1 TGCAGTGCCTCCGTTCCAGGGCGTAGAAATGAGCAGTTCTTC CSASVPGRRNEQFF
TRBJ1-5 . 17 . TRBV6-1 TGTGCCAGCAGTGAAATCTTGGGGGCACCAAGCAATCAGCCCCAGCATTTT CASSEILGAPSNQPQHF